One and the same sample provided the 21 T cell receptor beta chains below, sequenced in a study of blood T cells in healthy people across ages. A second about 7 to 12 cycle PCR used barcoded and J-beta primers. Via MiXCR, TCRdb re-called the 5' RACE reads, giving one row per CDR3 protein. The sample contains approximately 670,000 distinct CDR3 sequences, over 40% of which appear only once. The specimen was blood. Receptor source: an elderly man in good health.

This clonotype was found a few times. The V gene is TRBV20-1, the J gene TRBJ2-3; 11 bases agree with TRBD2. From germline, CDR1 is DFQATT and CDR2 SNEGSKA (reference sequence). CDR3 length equals 16 residues. Trimming at V came to 6 bases and at J to 1 base, leaving 9 bases not matched to a gene. CDR3 DNA sequence: TGCAGTGCCATTAGCGGGAGGGCCCGTGGCACAGATACGCAGTATTTT. Residues: CSAISGRARGTDTQYF.

The sample holds many counts of this clonotype. CDR3 sequence reads: CSVDVQNYGYTF. The CDR3 nucleotides read TGCAGCGTTGATGTCCAAAACTATGGCTACACCTTC. V gene TRBV29-1 combines with J gene TRBJ1-2; D is ambiguous. Germline V gives CDR1 SQVTM, CDR2 ANQGSEA. V was pared by 3 bases and J by 2 bases, with 7 bases between. The CDR3 totals 12 residues.

There are many counts of this clonotype. The genes are TRBV7-2 and TRBJ1-2, with 8 bases fitting TRBD1. Losses at the gene ends were 5 bases for V and 4 bases for J; bases not matched to a gene: 9. This CDR3 has 15 amino acids. Per the germline V gene, CDR1 is SGHTA and CDR2 is FQGNSA. CDR3 coding DNA: TGTGCCAGCAGCGCTCGGACAGGGTCGTCCTATGGCTACACCTTC. Amino acid sequence: CASSARTGSSYGYTF.

This clonotype was found a few times. This chain joins TRBV29-1 and TRBJ1-2, with TRBD1 matching over 7 bases. V lost 6 bases to trimming and J lost 3 bases; unmatched junction nucleotides: 13. The germline gives CDR1 SQVTM, CDR2 ANQGSEA. The CDR3 sequence is 15 residues long. CDR3 coding DNA: TGCAGCGTCCGAGGGGGCGGGGAGATGGACTATGGCTACACCTTC. This encodes CSVRGGGEMDYGYTF.

This clonotype was recorded a few times. The chain couples TRBV3-1 to TRBJ1-1; D possibly corresponds to TRBD1 (6 bases). The germline CDR1 and CDR2 sequences are LGHDT and YNNKEL (reference sequence). Trimming removed 0 bases at V and 0 bases at J, with 14 bases between. This CDR3 has 17 amino acids. CDR3 residues: CASSQDAGGDMNTEAFF. The CDR3 DNA reads TGTGCCAGCAGCCAAGACGCCGGGGGCGACATGAACACTGAAGCTTTCTTT.

As to this clonotype: This could be a read error, since a much larger clone is one nucleotide away. V is TRBV7-2 and J is TRBJ2-1; D is undetermined. V was shortened by 2 bases and J by 13 bases, with 12 bases between the two germline ends. The germline gives CDR1 SGHTA, CDR2 FQGNSA. The CDR3 sequence is 12 residues long. CDR3 DNA sequence: TGTGCCAGCAGCTTAATTGGAGAGACCCAGTTCTTC. It codes for CASSLIGETQFF.

The CDR3 DNA sequence: TGTGCCAGCAGCGTACAGGGGGGAGGCAATCAGCCCCAGCATTTT. This translates into CASSVQGGGNQPQHF. The chain carries TRBV7-2 and TRBJ1-5; 8 bases agree with TRBD1. The length of the CDR3 is 15 residues. Trimming removed 5 bases from V and 2 bases from J; junction bases left unmatched: 5. Germline CDR1 reads SGHTA; CDR2 reads FQGNSA.

The rearrangement links TRBV9 to TRBJ2-7; no clear D. V lost 0 bases and J 1 base, leaving 8 bases between the germline ends. Germline V lookup: CDR1 SGDLS, CDR2 YYNGEE. This CDR3 spans 14 amino acids. CDR3 sequence reads: CASSVAQVSYEQYF. The DNA for the CDR3 is TGTGCCAGCAGCGTAGCCCAGGTGTCCTACGAGCAGTACTTC. The full variable domain, completed using reference TRBV9 and TRBJ2-7, is DSGVTQTPKHLITATGQRVTLRCSPRSGDLSVYWYQQSLDQGLQFLIQYYNGEERAKGNILERFSAQQFPDLHSELNLSSLELGDSALYFCASSVAQVSYEQYFGPGTRLTVT.

This clonotype was observed once. The chain links TRBV20-1 to TRBJ1-5; tentative D call: TRBD1 (5 bases). Trimming took off 0 bases at V and 4 bases at J, with 13 bases between the two ends. The CDR3 totals 15 residues. The germline V gene has CDR1 DFQATT and CDR2 SNEGSKA (reference sequence). The DNA of the CDR3 is TGCAGTGCTAGAGATGGGGCAGGCGATAATCAGCCCCAGCATTTT. Protein product: CSARDGAGDNQPQHF.

The rearrangement links TRBV7-2 to TRBJ2-5, with D tentatively TRBD2 (5 bases). The J call could be wrong; TRBJ2-7 is a better fit for the DNA end. Germline assignment: CDR1 SGHTA and CDR2 FQGNSA. This CDR3 is built from 14 residues. The CDR3 DNA reads as TGTGCCAGCAGCTTACAGGTAGCGTTGCACGAGCAGTACTTC. It is translated as CASSLQVALHEQYF.

The table lists this clonotype with a few counts. This chain uses TRBV20-1 with TRBJ2-4, with 8 bases lining up with TRBD2. This CDR3 comprises 15 residues. After removal of 0 bases from V and 13 bases from J, the junction contained 14 bases not matched to a gene. CDR1 and CDR2 (germline): DFQATT, SNEGSKA (reference sequence). CDR3 nucleotides: TGCAGTGCTAGAGAAGGGCGGGGGGCCCCTAGTAGGCAGTACTTC. Translated, it gives CSAREGRGAPSRQYF.

The chain links TRBV12-3 or TRBV12-4 to TRBJ2-7; perhaps D is TRBD1 or TRBD2 (5 bases each). CDR3 size: 14 residues. V was clipped by 8 bases and J by 4 bases, with 18 bases between them. The CDR3: CASGTTEGEYEQYF. The CDR3 nucleotides read TGTGCCAGCGGTACGACAGAGGGAGAATACGAGCAGTACTTC.

This clonotype showed up just a few times. The chain links TRBV7-9 to TRBJ2-6, with D unresolved. V dropped 2 bases and J dropped 2 bases, with 4 bases sitting between them. Germline CDR1 is SEHNR and CDR2 is FQNEAQ (reference sequence). There are 14 residues in the CDR3. The CDR3 reads CASSLYPGANVLTF. The CDR3 bases are TGTGCCAGCAGCTTATATCCTGGGGCCAACGTCCTGACTTTC.

On this clonotype: This clone may be a read error of a much larger clone one base away. This sequence joins TRBV10-3 and TRBJ2-3, with D perhaps matching TRBD2 (6 bases). Germline loops: CDR1 ENHRY, CDR2 SYGVKD. The CDR3 is 16 residues long. V lost 4 bases and J lost 0, with 14 bases in between. In nucleotides, the CDR3 is TGTGCCATCAGTGGCGGTAGGGCGGGGAGCACAGATACGCAGTATTTT. Amino acids: CAISGGRAGSTDTQYF.

This clonotype showed up just a few times. The chain's CDR3 is CASSLERRSNEKLFF. DNA of the CDR3: TGTGCCAGCAGTTTAGAGCGCAGGTCTAATGAAAAACTGTTTTTT. This sequence joins TRBV12-3 or TRBV12-4 and TRBJ1-4; D is unresolved. The V gene lost 1 base and the J gene lost 3 bases, with 9 bases spanning the gap. This CDR3 is 15 amino acids long.

The gene calls are TRBV28 and TRBJ2-3; the match to TRBD2 covers 9 bases. V trimming: 3 bases; J trimming: 7 bases; junction bases outside the gene matches: 11. This CDR3 contains 16 residues. Germline CDR1 reads MDHEN; CDR2 reads SYDVKM. The CDR3 sequence: CASSFELAGNQYTQYF. CDR3 DNA sequence: TGTGCCAGCAGTTTCGAGCTAGCGGGGAATCAATATACGCAGTATTTT.

The chain joins TRBV20-1 to TRBJ2-1; tentative D call: TRBD1 (6 bases). The J call may be faulty, since TRBJ2-7 better matches the DNA end. This CDR3 region has 14 residues. Germline CDR1 is DFQATT and CDR2 is SNEGSKA (reference sequence). The CDR3 loop is CSAFPDRFYNEQYF. CDR3 nucleotide sequence: TGCAGTGCTTTCCCCGACAGGTTCTACAATGAGCAGTACTTC.

This chain connects TRBV5-1 to TRBJ1-1; the D is unclear. The CDR3 is 15 amino acids. Germline V gene sequence: CDR1 SGHRS, CDR2 YFSETQ. Trimming took off 0 bases at V and 1 base at J, with 10 bases between the two ends. The CDR3 DNA reads as TGCGCCAGCAGCTTGGTTGCCGGAAAGAACACTGAAGCTTTCTTT. This translates into CASSLVAGKNTEAFF.

This chain joins TRBV2 and TRBJ2-1; no reliable D call. The J call is doubtful: the DNA matches TRBJ2-7 better. The CDR3 spans 15 residues. Germline values: CDR1 SNHLY, CDR2 FYNNEI. CDR3 amino acids: CASSAQVSSYNEQYF. Written as DNA, the CDR3 is TGTGCCAGCAGTGCCCAAGTTAGCTCCTACAATGAGCAGTACTTC.

This clonotype occurred once. The chain couples TRBV12-3 or TRBV12-4 to TRBJ2-5, with 9 bases matching TRBD2. J was trimmed by 4 bases and V by 7 bases; bases with no gene match: 10. This CDR3 is 15 amino acids long. CDR3 amino acids: CASNTLSGGGETQYF. The CDR3 region has the DNA TGTGCCAGCAACACCCTTAGCGGGGGAGGAGAGACCCAGTACTTC.

V gene TRBV7-2 combines with J gene TRBJ2-7; a possible D gene is TRBD2 (5 bases). The V end was cut by 1 base, the J end by 3 bases, with 13 bases between. CDR3 length: 15 residues. Germline loops: CDR1 SGHTA, CDR2 FQGNSA. As DNA, the CDR3 is TGTGCCAGCAGCTTAGAAGGACTTCCCTACTACGAGCAGTACTTC. Its translation is CASSLEGLPYYEQYF.